This TCR beta chain was observed in a study of response to subunit inactivated influenza vaccine (dated by TCRdb to 2017 to 2018). Concerning the study at large: The study used deep quantitative T cell receptor repertoire profiling to track responses to a trivalent subunit inactivated influenza vaccine.

Points the paper makes about the study in general: According to the authors, only a limited number of new T cells may be recruited by each seasonal influenza vaccination.

The method behind the library was RT-PCR. Sequencer: Illumina HiSeq 2500. TCRdb cleaned the public reads at Q25 with fastp, built clones with MiXCR and kept in-frame beta chains. Records with the same CDR3 protein are collapsed into one entry carrying the most frequent genes and DNA. The sample table records about half a million distinct CDR3 sequences; 25% of these occur just once. About 1.9% of the sample lies in the top ten. From the cysteine up to the phenylalanine, the CDR3 has a length of 14 residues. The only DNA kept is the CDR3, 42 bases in frame from the first base. Taken from the germline V gene (reference sequence), the CDR1 and CDR2 loops are GTSNPN and SVGIG. Ends trimmed: V by 2 bases, J by 4 bases; bases unmatched to a gene: 4. Regarding this clonotype: Its antigen remains unidentified. Within one base of it there is no much larger clone, and no base qualities were kept.

The receptor's source is a man aged 50-59 years who received an inactivated influenza vaccine. Donor details come from another sample of the same person, matched by shared clones. The sample in question was CD4+ T cells sorted from PBMCs, obtained about 5 days after vaccination. In this chain, TRBV30 is recombined with TRBJ2-1; the central 8 bases match TRBD2. Read as DNA, the sequence is TGTGCCTGGAGTCGGGGGGGAGGATACAATGAGCAGTTCTTC. Its protein product is CAWSRGGGYNEQFF.